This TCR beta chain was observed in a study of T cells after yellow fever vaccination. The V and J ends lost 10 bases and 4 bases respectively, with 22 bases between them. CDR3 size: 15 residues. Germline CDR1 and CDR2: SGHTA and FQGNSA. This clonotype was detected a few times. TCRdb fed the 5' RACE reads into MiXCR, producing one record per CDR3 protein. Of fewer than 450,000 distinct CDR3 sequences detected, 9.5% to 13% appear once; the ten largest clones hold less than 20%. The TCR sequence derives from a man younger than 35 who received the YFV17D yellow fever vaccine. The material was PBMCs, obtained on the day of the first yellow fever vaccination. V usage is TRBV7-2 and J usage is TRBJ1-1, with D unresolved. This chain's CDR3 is CATGIGVRVSTEAFF. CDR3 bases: TGTGCCACCGGTATCGGGGTAAGGGTGAGCACTGAAGCTTTCTTT.